These 32 T cell receptor beta chains were all obtained from the same sample, sequenced in a study of glioma-infiltrating T cells. The iRepertoire nested amplicon-rescue multiplex PCR amplified TCR alpha and beta CDR3s from RNA. MiXCR, run by TCRdb on the multiplex PCR reads, gives a single entry per CDR3 protein. This table has about 190,000 distinct CDR3 sequences, over 25% appearing once. Sequenced material: glioma tissue, nonneoplastic brain tissue, or PBMCs (not recorded which). The receptors originated from a human donor with low-grade glioma or glioblastoma, undergoing nonglioma brain surgery, or in good health (not recorded which).

This clonotype was observed at least ten times. The chain has TRBV19 and TRBJ2-2; D perhaps matches TRBD1 (8 bases). There are 15 residues in the CDR3. Germline V gene lookup returns CDR1 LNHDA and CDR2 SQIVND (reference sequence). V was clipped by 7 bases and J by 5 bases, with 17 bases between them. CDR3 sequence (DNA): TGTGCCAGTACCGAGGACAGGGAGGGGACCGGGGAGCTGTTTTTT. This translates into CASTEDREGTGELFF.

This clonotype was detected many times. This chain uses TRBV28 with TRBJ2-2; 15 bases line up with TRBD2. This CDR3 comprises 18 residues. Germline V CDR1 and CDR2: MDHEN, SYDVKM. Unmatched junction bases numbered 8, after V lost 5 bases and J lost 4 bases. The CDR3 DNA follows: TGTGCCAGCAGTAATTTCGGACTAGCGGGAGGGCCCACCGGGGAGCTGTTTTTT. This gives the protein CASSNFGLAGGPTGELFF.

This rearrangement joins TRBV4-1 to TRBJ2-1; 9 bases are a match to TRBD2. CDR1 MGHRA and CDR2 YSYEKL come from the germline V gene. The CDR3 length is 16 residues. Trimming took 4 bases from V and 7 from J; bases not matched to a gene: 11. CDR3 nucleotide sequence: TGCGCCAGCAGCCCATCTTTTAGCGGGAGATGGAATGAGCAGTTCTTC. It yields the protein CASSPSFSGRWNEQFF.

This clonotype was recorded at least ten times. This chain links TRBV6-2 or TRBV6-3 with TRBJ1-1; D call uncertain. Trimming removed 7 bases at V and 4 bases at J, with 16 bases between. Germline V CDR1 and CDR2: MNHEY, SVGEGT. The CDR3 runs 14 residues. The CDR3 DNA follows: TGTGCCAGCAACGAACGGAGATTGGCCACTGAAGCTTTCTTT. It translates to CASNERRLATEAFF.

A note on this clonotype: The junction does not match germline at one end; this may be a read error. This chain links TRBV4-1 with TRBJ1-1, with 8 bases identical to TRBD1. Germline V lookup: CDR1 MGHRA, CDR2 YSYEKL. The CDR3 runs 15 residues. The CDR3 sequence: CDSSHPGQGLTESFF. The CDR3 DNA sequence: TGCGACAGCAGCCATCCCGGACAGGGTCTAACTGAATCTTTCTTT.

V gene TRBV12-3 or TRBV12-4 combines with J gene TRBJ2-5; TRBD2 aligns across 12 bases. V dropped 3 bases and J dropped 4; count of bases not matched to a gene: 6. There are 16 residues in the CDR3. The CDR3 here is CASSLQLAGGVETQYF. In DNA, the CDR3 is TGTGCCAGCAGTTTGCAGCTAGCGGGAGGGGTAGAGACCCAGTACTTC.

This clonotype was detected many times. The rearrangement links TRBV6-2 or TRBV6-3 to TRBJ2-1; D gene uncertain. This CDR3 is built from 14 residues. Germline lookup yields CDR1 MNHEY and CDR2 SVGEGT. V dropped 8 bases and J dropped 2 bases, with 13 bases sitting between them. The CDR3 is CASYESGTYNEQFF. In nucleotides, the CDR3 is TGTGCCAGCTATGAATCCGGTACCTACAATGAGCAGTTCTTC.

Turning to this clonotype: Because the CDR3's place on the DNA is in doubt, the DNA is left out and the CDR3 is given as listed by TCRdb. V and J are TRBV3-1 and TRBJ2-3; no DNA check was done on the table's D call, TRBD2. The V gene's germline CDR1 is LGHDT and CDR2 YNNKEL (reference sequence). The CDR3 adds up to 24 amino acids, both ends counted. The CDR3 is CASSPTSGSIYEQYFGPGTDTQYF.

About this clonotype: At one boundary the junction diverges from the germline segment, which might be a read error. The chain couples TRBV3-1 to TRBJ2-3; 8 bases fit TRBD1. Germline V gene data show CDR1 as LGHDT and CDR2 as YNNKEL (reference sequence). The CDR3 contains 17 residues. This CDR3 reads CASSQDQGTGGTDTQCF. CDR3 DNA: TGTGCCAGCAGCCAAGATCAAGGGACAGGAGGCACAGATACGCAGTGTTTT.

The sample holds many counts of this clonotype. This may stem from a read error, because a much larger clone lies one nucleotide away. The CDR3 ends on some other residue instead of the conserved phenylalanine or tryptophan, so this is likely a read error. CDR3 sequence: CASMGWTEAFV. The CDR3 DNA follows: TGTGCCAGCATGGGGTGGACTGAAGCTTTCGTT. This rearrangement joins TRBV28 to TRBJ1-1, with D uncertain. Trimming left V 7 bases short and J 5 bases short, with 8 bases between. Germline lookup yields CDR1 MDHEN and CDR2 SYDVKM. The CDR3 has 11 amino acids.

This clonotype was observed a handful of times. The genes are TRBV5-6 and TRBJ1-4, with TRBD1 as a possible D gene (6 bases). Germline lookup yields CDR1 SGHDT and CDR2 YYEEEE. Trimming took 1 base from V and 7 from J, leaving 11 bases between them. This CDR3 has 14 amino acids. The CDR3 DNA is TGTGCCAGCAGCTTGCGACAGGTTCCTGAAAAACTGTTTTTT. Translation: CASSLRQVPEKLFF.

On this clonotype: A much larger clone lies a single base off, so this may be a read error. The chain uses TRBV6-6 and TRBJ1-6; D is undetermined. This CDR3 is 18 amino acids long. Trimming removed 7 bases at V and 13 bases at J, with 32 bases between. CDR1 and CDR2 from the germline V gene are MNHNY and SVGAGI (reference sequence). This chain's CDR3 is CASNWRLQIPQESFPLHF. The CDR3 region has the DNA TGTGCCAGCAACTGGAGGCTACAGATACCTCAGGAGTCCTTCCCCCTCCACTTT.

As regards this clonotype: One base away lies a much larger clone, so this may be a sequencing read error. The chain recombines TRBV28 with TRBJ1-1; D is perhaps TRBD1 (6 bases). This CDR3 contains 14 residues. Germline CDR1 MDHEN, CDR2 SYDVKM. This chain's CDR3 is CASSLWQGRTGAFF. In DNA form, the CDR3 reads TGTGCCAGCAGTTTATGGCAGGGGAGGACTGGAGCTTTCTTT. Together with reference TRBV28 and TRBJ1-1, the CDR3 gives the full variable domain: DVKVTQSSRYLVKRTGEKVFLECVQDMDHENMFWYRQDPGLGLRLIYFSYDVKMKEKGDIPEGYSVSREKKERFSLILESASTNQTSMYLCASSLWQGRTGAFFGQGTRLTVV.

The CDR3: CASSLDRTGFNEQFF. The CDR3 DNA sequence: TGCGCCAGCAGCTTGGATAGAACAGGGTTCAATGAGCAGTTCTTC. V gene TRBV5-1 combines with J gene TRBJ2-1; tentative D call: TRBD1 (6 bases). With 0 bases removed from V and 6 bases from J, the gap between germline ends came to 13 bases. Germline CDR1 reads SGHRS; CDR2 reads YFSETQ. This CDR3 has 15 residues.

This clonotype was observed a single time. The junction does not match germline at one end; this may be a read error. The rearrangement joins TRBV7-9 to TRBJ2-5; 11 bases match TRBD2. The CDR3 has 17 amino acids. Germline-derived CDR1 and CDR2 are SEHNR and FQNEAQ (reference sequence). CDR3 nucleotide sequence: TGTGCCAGCAGCTTAGCGGACCCTAGCGGGAGGTTAAAGACCAAGTACTTC. Translation: CASSLADPSGRLKTKYF.

For this clonotype: One base away lies a much larger clone, so this may be a sequencing read error. V usage is TRBV2 and J usage is TRBJ2-5; the D call may be TRBD1 or TRBD2 (5 bases each). CDR3 length: 11 amino acids. V dropped 3 bases and J dropped 12 bases, with 11 bases sitting between them. Germline CDR1 is SNHLY and CDR2 is FYNNEI. In nucleotides, the CDR3 is TGTGCCAGCAGTGAGGACGGGGCCAAGTACTTC. Its protein product is CASSEDGAKYF.

This clonotype was counted many times. The chain recombines TRBV27 with TRBJ1-1, with 9 positions matching TRBD1. The CDR3 spans 15 residues. CDR1 is MNHEY and CDR2 is SMNVEV in the germline V gene (reference sequence). V was pared by 2 bases and J by 3 bases, with 4 bases of the junction left unmatched. CDR3 nucleotide sequence: TGTGCCAGCAGTTTACAGGGACAGGGAGACACTGAAGCTTTCTTT. Its translation is CASSLQGQGDTEAFF.

Points on this clonotype: This sequence may be a read error, since a much larger clone differs from it by one base. The V and J genes are TRBV19 and TRBJ2-6; possibly TRBD2 for D (6 bases). Germline CDR1 LNHDA, CDR2 SQIVND (reference sequence). CDR3 length: 16 residues. The CDR3 spells CSSSILRDSGANVLTF. The CDR3 DNA follows: TGTTCCAGTAGTATCCTGCGGGACTCTGGGGCCAACGTCCTGACTTTC.

This clonotype appeared a few times. V is TRBV5-4 and J is TRBJ2-5; the D gene could be TRBD1 or TRBD2 (6 bases each). The CDR3 sequence is 15 residues long. Trimming cost V 0 bases and J 2 bases, with 11 bases left between them. Per germline, CDR1 SGHNT and CDR2 YYREEE (reference sequence). CDR3 residues: CASSLVGGIQETQYF. The CDR3 bases are TGTGCCAGCAGCTTGGTAGGGGGGATACAAGAGACCCAGTACTTC.

The chain recombines TRBV5-1 with TRBJ1-1; D is ambiguous. CDR3 length: 15 residues. CDR1 is SGHRS and CDR2 is YFSETQ in the germline V gene. V was cut by 0 bases and J by 1 base, with 10 bases left in between. The CDR3 reads CASSLVRVENTEAFF. DNA for the CDR3: TGCGCCAGCAGCTTGGTCCGAGTCGAGAACACTGAAGCTTTCTTT.

This clonotype has ten or more counts. The chain has TRBV20-1 and TRBJ1-4, with D possibly matching TRBD1 (5 bases). V was trimmed by 0 bases and J by 8 bases, leaving 13 bases between them. In germline, CDR1 is DFQATT, CDR2 SNEGSKA (reference sequence). There are 14 residues in the CDR3. CDR3 in amino acids: CSARDTGRREKLFF. The CDR3 DNA reads TGCAGTGCTAGAGATACGGGACGGAGGGAAAAACTGTTTTTT.

As to this clonotype: Since a much larger clone is just one base distant, this may be a read error. The CDR3 coding sequence is TGCGGTGCTAGAAAGGGGGGGGAGACCCAGTACTTC. Translating gives CGARKGGETQYF. The chain links TRBV20-1 to TRBJ2-5; tentative D call: TRBD2 (7 bases). Per the germline V gene, CDR1 is DFQATT and CDR2 is SNEGSKA (reference sequence). The CDR3 totals 12 residues.

V gene TRBV18 combines with J gene TRBJ2-7, with unresolved D. Germline-derived CDR1 and CDR2 are KGHSH and LQKENI. This CDR3 contains 12 residues. The V end lost 3 bases, the J end lost 6 bases, and 9 bases lay between the germline ends. DNA of the CDR3: TGTGCCAGCTCACCCCAGCATCTCGAGCAGTACTTC. This encodes CASSPQHLEQYF.

To note about this clonotype: This sequence may be a read error, since a much larger clone differs from it by one base. The rearrangement uses TRBV12-5 and TRBJ2-3; D is undetermined. CDR1 and CDR2 (germline): LGHNT, FRNRAP. This CDR3 is 13 amino acids long. With 3 bases removed from V and 5 bases from J, the gap between germline ends came to 9 bases. The CDR3 sequence: CASGFGVRDTQYF. CDR3 in DNA: TGTGCTAGTGGTTTTGGGGTCAGAGATACGCAGTATTTT.

Comment on this clonotype: Being one base from a much bigger clone, this may be a read error. The chain is built from TRBV5-4 and TRBJ2-1; TRBD1 is a possible D gene (6 bases). V dropped 4 bases and J dropped 10 bases, with 18 bases sitting between them. The germline V gene encodes CDR1 SGHNT and CDR2 YYREEE (reference sequence). The CDR3 has 14 amino acids. Written as DNA, the CDR3 is TGTGCCAGCAGCCCTCAGGGGCAACCGGGGGAGCAGTTCTTC. Its translation: CASSPQGQPGEQFF.

Ten or more counts support this clonotype. The chain uses TRBV4-1 and TRBJ1-3, with D perhaps TRBD1 (5 bases). This CDR3 is 16 amino acids long. V dropped 2 bases and J dropped 3 bases, with 14 bases sitting between them. CDR1 is MGHRA and CDR2 is YSYEKL in the germline V gene. The CDR3 loop is CASSQNYQGIGNTIYF. Written as DNA, the CDR3 is TGCGCCAGCAGCCAAAACTACCAGGGAATTGGAAACACCATATATTTT.

Points on this clonotype: The junction and the germline gene differ at one end; a read error may be behind it. The chain links TRBV20-1 to TRBJ2-3; D is unresolved. Germline values: CDR1 DFQATT, CDR2 SNEGSKA (reference sequence). CDR3 size: 15 residues. This CDR3 is CSARDFLISTDTHCF. The CDR3, as DNA: TGCAGTGCTAGAGACTTCTTGATTAGCACAGATACGCATTGTTTT.

Points on this clonotype: A read error is possible here, since a much larger clone lies one base away. The V call is TRBV7-2, the J call TRBJ2-7, with D possibly TRBD2 on 6 matching bases. V gave up 3 bases and J gave up 0 bases, with 15 bases separating them. CDR3 length: 16 amino acids. Per germline, CDR1 SGHTA and CDR2 FQGNSA. CDR3 amino acids: CASSFVGGESSYEQYF. The DNA for the CDR3 is TGTGCCAGCAGCTTTGTGGGGGGAGAGAGCTCCTACGAGCAGTACTTC.

Turning to this clonotype: A read error may explain this, as a much larger clone is one base away. This rearrangement joins TRBV4-1 to TRBJ2-7; D unresolved. Germline values: CDR1 MGHRA, CDR2 YSYEKL. V dropped 0 bases and J dropped 0 bases, with 6 bases sitting between them. The length of the CDR3 is 14 residues. CDR3 in amino acids: CASSQDLASYEQYF. The CDR3 DNA reads TGCGCCAGCAGCCAAGACTTAGCCTCCTACGAGCAGTACTTC.

A word on this clonotype: The conserved final phenylalanine or tryptophan is absent from the CDR3, which likely points to a read error. This chain joins TRBV2 and TRBJ1-5, with 7 bases fitting TRBD1. J gave up 2 bases and V 5 bases, and 12 bases lay outside the gene matches. CDR1 is SNHLY and CDR2 is FYNNEI in the germline V gene. This CDR3 contains 17 residues. CDR3 sequence reads: CASSSKRAGQGNQPQHL. In DNA form, the CDR3 reads TGTGCCAGCAGTTCCAAACGAGCAGGACAGGGCAATCAGCCCCAGCATCTT.

Many counts were recorded for this clonotype. The CDR3 DNA follows: TGTGCCAGCAGTTTGAGAGGGGAGACCCAGTACTTC. Its translation: CASSLRGETQYF. J is TRBJ2-5 and V is TRBV7-2, with a possible D match to TRBD2 (5 bases). Germline assignment: CDR1 SGHTA and CDR2 FQGNSA. The CDR3 runs to 12 residues. V was clipped by 6 bases and J by 5 bases, with 10 bases between them.

This clonotype appeared a few times. The rearrangement joins TRBV14 to TRBJ2-3; D possibly corresponds to TRBD2 (6 bases). Germline V lookup: CDR1 SGHDN, CDR2 FVKESK. V lost 0 bases and J 14 bases, leaving 12 bases between the germline ends. There are 12 residues in the CDR3. CDR3 nucleotides: TGTGCCAGCAGCCAAGACCGGCGGGGAGCGTATTTT. Protein product: CASSQDRRGAYF.